This T cell receptor beta chain was identified during a study of response to subunit inactivated influenza vaccine. Notes on the study in general: T cells newly recruited by each seasonal influenza vaccination are few, the authors suggested.

Each CDR3 protein is one row after TCRdb ran MiXCR on the RT-PCR reads. The table shows hundreds of thousands of distinct CDR3 sequences, with 22% occurring only once. V lost 0 bases and J lost 2, with 15 bases in between. The CDR3 consists of 17 residues. CDR1 and CDR2 from the germline V gene are SGHRS and YFSETQ. This clonotype was counted ten times or more. Its antigen is currently unknown. The input for sequencing was PBMCs from blood, taken roughly 20 months after vaccination. The sequence came from a man between 50 and 75 years old who received an inactivated influenza vaccine. The chain joins TRBV5-1 to TRBJ1-3; possibly TRBD1 for D (5 bases). CDR3 protein: CASSLGVPGLTGNTIYF. The DNA for the CDR3 is TGCGCCAGCAGCTTGGGGGTACCGGGGCTGACTGGAAACACCATATATTTT.